Sequencing of this T cell receptor beta chain was carried out in a study of blood T cell repertoires in COVID-19. Libraries were prepared by immunoSEQ multiplex PCR; TCRdb keeps only in-frame clonotypes and omits some of them. The sample shows 150,000 to 200,000 clones, 88% of them seen only once. The V end was cut by 4 bases, the J end by 9 bases, with 16 bases between. The CDR3 is 13 amino acids. Germline CDR1 SGDLS, CDR2 YYNGEE. This clone showed up just a few times. The clonotype comes from a woman aged 18-29 years who had recovered from COVID-19. This sequence joins TRBV9 and TRBJ1-1; no definite D call. Sequencing input: PBMCs or T cells enriched from blood (not recorded which). The CDR3 DNA reads as TGTGCCAGCAGCCCGCACCTTGAGCGAAAAGCTTTCTTT. This encodes CASSPHLERKAFF. Variable domain in full (rest from reference TRBV9 and TRBJ1-1): DSGVTQTPKHLITATGQRVTLRCSPRSGDLSVYWYQQSLDQGLQFLIQYYNGEERAKGNILERFSAQQFPDLHSELNLSSLELGDSALYFCASSPHLERKAFFGQGTRLTVV.